This passage covers 2 T cell receptor beta chains from one sample sequenced in a study of T cell responses to AZD1222 COVID-19 vaccine. The table came from immunoSEQ multiplex PCR; TCRdb's copy has only in-frame clones and leaves some out. The sample consists of 110,000 to 150,000 clones, around 92% of them appearing once. The specimen was peripheral blood, collected after recovery from COVID-19. The source of these receptors is an adult who had recovered from COVID-19.

The V call is TRBV10-1, the J call TRBJ2-1, with D perhaps matching TRBD1 or TRBD2 (5 bases each). The length of the CDR3 is 15 residues. Germline CDR1 and CDR2: WNHNN and SYGVQD (reference sequence). Between the trimmed V and J ends, which lost 4 bases and 10 bases, there was a span of 20 bases. In DNA form, the CDR3 reads TGCGCCAGCAGTGCTTTTTCGGGGCCTGCCCCCGAGCAGTTCTTC. Protein sequence: CASSAFSGPAPEQFF.

J is TRBJ2-3 and V is TRBV27; no reliable D call. The length of the CDR3 is 11 residues. Between the trimmed V and J ends, which lost 5 bases and 7 bases, there was a span of 7 bases. CDR1 MNHEY and CDR2 SMNVEV come from the germline V gene (reference sequence). CDR3 sequence reads: CASSTLHTQYF. Here the CDR3 DNA reads TGTGCCAGCAGTACCCTTCATACGCAGTATTTT.